A single sample is the source of the 5 T cell receptor beta chains below, sequenced in a study of blood T cell repertoires in COVID-19. Data came from immunoSEQ multiplex PCR; TCRdb stores just in-frame clones and leaves some out. This table holds 250,000 or so clones, roughly 86% found once. Sequencing used PBMCs or T cells enriched from blood (not recorded which). The receptors originated from a woman under 30 who had recovered from COVID-19.

The chain has TRBV15 and TRBJ1-2, with 9 nucleotides matching TRBD1. This CDR3 is built from 13 residues. Trimming cost V 4 bases and J 7 bases; bases outside gene matches: 4. Germline assignment: CDR1 LNHNV and CDR2 YYDKDF (reference sequence). The CDR3 DNA reads TGTGCCACCAGCACAGGGACAGGGCTTGGCTACACCTTC. This sequence encodes CATSTGTGLGYTF.

The table lists this clone with a few counts. The chain employs TRBV6-4 and TRBJ2-2; tentatively, D is TRBD1 (6 bases). The length of the CDR3 is 13 residues. Germline CDR1 and CDR2: MRHNA and SNTAGT. The germline V and J ends were trimmed by 6 bases and 3 bases, with 8 bases remaining between them. CDR3 region: CASSRGDTGELFF. In DNA form, the CDR3 reads TGTGCCAGCAGCAGGGGCGACACCGGGGAGCTGTTTTTT.

The CDR3 spells CSTRVTGTGELFF. The CDR3 region has the DNA TGCAGCACCCGGGTGACAGGGACGGGGGAGCTGTTTTTT. The gene calls are TRBV29-1 and TRBJ2-2; 7 nucleotides align to TRBD1. Trimming took 8 bases from V and 8 from J; bases not matched to a gene: 11. This CDR3 has 13 amino acids. Germline assignment: CDR1 SQVTM and CDR2 ANQGSEA.

The V call is TRBV27, the J call TRBJ1-2, with TRBD1 identical over 10 bases. Unmatched junction bases numbered 9, after V lost 6 bases and J lost 8 bases. This CDR3 spans 14 amino acids. The germline CDR1 and CDR2 sequences are MNHEY and SMNVEV (reference sequence). CDR3 DNA: TGTGCCAGCAGCTTGGGGGACAGGGGAAACGGCTACACCTTC. It yields the protein CASSLGDRGNGYTF.

This clone was seen once. This chain joins TRBV2 and TRBJ2-7, with a weak D call TRBD2 (6 bases). The ends were cut back, 8 bases at V and 0 bases at J, with 11 bases in the middle. This CDR3 contains 13 residues. Germline CDR1 reads SNHLY; CDR2 reads FYNNEI. CDR3 in amino acids: CASHSGLSYEQYF. DNA of the CDR3: TGTGCCAGCCATAGCGGCCTCTCCTACGAGCAGTACTTC.